Listed here is a single TCR beta chain. Its antigen is unidentified. Germline CDR1 and CDR2: MGHRA and YSYEKL. The CDR3 totals 16 residues. The trim removed 3 bases at V and 0 bases at J, leaving 6 bases unmatched. Noted time point: baseline, week 1 (first vaccination visit). Described treatment: pre-vaccination baseline after standard-of-care therapy. New WHO grade 3 or 4 astrocytomas that were IDH1-mutant and ATRX-lost had been found in donors. The entry originates in a study of a mutant IDH1 vaccine in newly diagnosed glioma. On the study more broadly: Treated patients comprised about 60% males and about 40% females, mean age roughly 37 years. Previous treatment comprised radiotherapy, temozolomide, or both, mostly both.

Study results and limitations: Vaccine-induced immune responses were detected in approximately 93% of patients.

Generated by immunoSEQ multiplex PCR, the TCRdb table keeps only in-frame clones and is missing some. The sample holds around 24,000 clones; roughly nine tenths are singletons and the top ten take about 10%. The sequence derives from a man aged 25-45 years with glioma. The sequenced sample was PBMCs, obtained from a glioma patient treated with radiotherapy, temozolomide or both. V and J are TRBV4-1 and TRBJ2-7; 9 nucleotides agree with TRBD2. The CDR3 DNA is TGCGCCAGCAGCCATGACAGCGGGAGGAACTCCTACGAGCAGTACTTC. It codes for CASSHDSGRNSYEQYF.